This T cell receptor (beta chain) was recovered during a study of cytomegalovirus exposure and HLA in healthy donors. Sequencing was performed with immunoSEQ multiplex PCR; in TCRdb, only in-frame clones are kept and a portion is missing. The sample yields about 160,000 clones, around nine tenths seen once. Germline V gene sequence: CDR1 SGHRS, CDR2 YFSETQ. V shed 4 bases, J shed 5 bases, and the junction held 8 bases outside the gene matches. The CDR3 contains 16 residues. About this clone: Its antigen is as yet unknown.

Findings of the study overall: Subsequent analysis of the 110 or so validation repertoires found a tendency for first-cohort TCR clusters to co-occur. Testing in vitro showed a few CMV-associated chains specific for CMV antigens.

The gene calls are TRBV5-1 and TRBJ2-5; 13 nucleotides match TRBD2. The source material was PBMCs. This TCR came from a woman aged 18-35 years in good health and CMV-seronegative. CDR3 amino acids: CASSRETSGGLETQYF. The CDR3 DNA follows: TGCGCCAGCAGCCGGGAGACTAGCGGGGGGCTGGAGACCCAGTACTTC.